Shown below are 12 T cell receptor beta chains from a single sample sequenced in a study of blood T cells in healthy people across ages. Combining a sample-barcoded 5' primer with a J-beta primer mix, a second PCR ran for about 7 to 11 cycles. TCRdb ran MiXCR on the 5' RACE reads and lists one entry per CDR3 protein. The sample has 980,000 or so distinct CDR3 sequences, 48% seen once. The sequencing sample was made of blood. Source of these receptors: a young man in good health.

V is TRBV4-1 and J is TRBJ2-7; 7 bases agree with TRBD2. CDR1 and CDR2 (germline): MGHRA, YSYEKL. CDR3 length: 16 amino acids. After removal of 0 bases from V and 2 bases from J, the junction contained 7 bases not matched to a gene. DNA of the CDR3: TGCGCCAGCAGCCAAGACGGGAGGACCTCGGCCTACGAGCAGTACTTC. Protein sequence: CASSQDGRTSAYEQYF.

This chain joins TRBV4-1 and TRBJ1-1; D is unresolved. This CDR3 spans 14 amino acids. CDR1 is MGHRA and CDR2 is YSYEKL in the germline V gene. V was clipped by 3 bases and J by 9 bases, with 17 bases between them. In DNA, the CDR3 is TGCGCCAGCAGCCATTCTCTCGGGCGAACTAAAGCTTTCTTT. Translated, it gives CASSHSLGRTKAFF.

V gene TRBV11-2 combines with J gene TRBJ2-5; D perhaps matches TRBD2 (6 bases). This CDR3 is built from 15 residues. CDR1 SGHAT and CDR2 FQNNGV come from the germline V gene. The V end lost 2 bases, the J end lost 2 bases, and 12 bases lay between the germline ends. CDR3 nucleotide sequence: TGTGCCAGCAGCTTAATGGGGGGACCTCAAGAGACCCAGTACTTC. It yields the protein CASSLMGGPQETQYF.

V is TRBV20-1 and J is TRBJ2-5, with a possible D match to TRBD1 (6 bases). Near its end, the DNA agrees better with TRBJ2-7, so the J call may be wrong. The CDR3 extends over 11 amino acids. Per germline, CDR1 DFQATT and CDR2 SNEGSKA (reference sequence). The CDR3 protein is CSAITGFEQYF. In DNA form, the CDR3 reads TGCAGTGCTATAACAGGGTTCGAGCAGTACTTC.

The rearrangement uses TRBV4-2 and TRBJ2-7, with unresolved D. V gave up 0 bases and J gave up 4 bases, with 16 bases separating them. This CDR3 contains 16 residues. CDR1 LGHNA and CDR2 YNFKEQ come from the germline V gene. The CDR3 loop is CASSQDMSELLYEQYF. CDR3 DNA: TGTGCCAGCAGCCAAGATATGTCAGAATTACTATACGAGCAGTACTTC.

V and J are TRBV5-1 and TRBJ2-7, with 10 bases aligning to TRBD2. V dropped 0 bases and J dropped 0; count of bases not matched to a gene: 6. CDR1 and CDR2 (germline): SGHRS, YFSETQ. This CDR3 contains 17 residues. The CDR3 is CASSLASGGLISYEQYF. CDR3 sequence (DNA): TGCGCCAGCAGCTTGGCTAGCGGGGGACTTATCTCCTACGAGCAGTACTTC.

This chain connects TRBV29-1 to TRBJ1-1; tentative D call: TRBD1 (6 bases). Germline-derived CDR1 and CDR2 are SQVTM and ANQGSEA. The length of the CDR3 is 13 residues. Trimming cost V 5 bases and J 0 bases, with 10 bases left between them. In DNA, the CDR3 is TGCAGCGTTACGGGACACTTGAACACTGAAGCTTTCTTT. It encodes CSVTGHLNTEAFF. Together with reference TRBV29-1 and TRBJ1-1, the CDR3 gives the full variable domain: SAVISQKPSRDICQRGTSLTIQCQVDSQVTMMFWYRQQPGQSLTLIATANQGSEATYESGFVIDKFPISRPNLTFSTLTVSNMSPEDSSIYLCSVTGHLNTEAFFGQGTRLTVV.

This clonotype has at least ten counts. The J gene is TRBJ2-1, the V gene TRBV6-1; maybe TRBD2 (6 bases). The V end lost 6 bases, the J end lost 0 bases, and 9 bases lay between the germline ends. The CDR3 consists of 14 residues. The germline V gene has CDR1 MNHNS and CDR2 SASEGT. CDR3 nucleotide sequence: TGTGCCAGCAGGGACTATCTCTCCTACAATGAGCAGTTCTTC. Translating it yields CASRDYLSYNEQFF.

A few counts support this clonotype. The chain links TRBV7-2 to TRBJ2-2, with 11 bases lining up with TRBD2. With 1 base clipped from V and 0 bases from J, the junction kept 7 bases outside the gene matches. This CDR3 has 19 amino acids. Germline V gene sequence: CDR1 SGHTA, CDR2 FQGNSA. This CDR3 reads CASSLGLAGGSTNTGELFF. In nucleotides, the CDR3 is TGTGCCAGCAGCTTAGGTCTAGCGGGGGGAAGCACGAACACCGGGGAGCTGTTTTTT.

This clonotype was found a few times. The chain joins TRBV4-3 to TRBJ2-7; D is unclear. CDR1 and CDR2 (germline): LGHNA, YSLEER. Trimming took 0 bases from V and 0 from J, leaving 9 bases between them. This CDR3 contains 15 residues. The CDR3 protein is CASSQDHAVSYEQYF. In DNA form, the CDR3 reads TGCGCCAGCAGCCAAGATCACGCAGTCTCCTACGAGCAGTACTTC.

This clonotype was seen repeatedly, ten times or more. The chain recombines TRBV5-6 with TRBJ2-4; 9 bases are a match to TRBD1. CDR3 length equals 14 residues. V lost 2 bases and J lost 7; bases outside the gene matches: 4. Germline lookup yields CDR1 SGHDT and CDR2 YYEEEE. CDR3 protein: CASSFTGGYNIQYF. In DNA, the CDR3 is TGTGCCAGCAGCTTTACAGGGGGCTACAACATTCAGTACTTC.

The rearrangement uses TRBV7-2 and TRBJ2-1; the match to TRBD2 covers 9 bases. Per germline, CDR1 SGHTA and CDR2 FQGNSA. The CDR3 length is 16 residues. With V trimmed by 0 bases and J by 6 bases, 6 bases remained unmatched. CDR3 loop: CASSLAPSGMGNEQFF. The CDR3 bases are TGTGCCAGCAGCTTAGCGCCTAGCGGGATGGGCAATGAGCAGTTCTTC.